One and the same sample provided the 12 T cell receptor beta chains below, sequenced in a study of blood T cell repertoires in COVID-19. Only in-frame clones appear in the TCRdb table, and some are missing; sequencing was by immunoSEQ multiplex PCR. Here the sample spans about 76,000 clones, around nine tenths being singletons. Sequenced material: peripheral blood. The receptors derive from a human donor in a cohort sampled during active COVID-19.

The V gene is TRBV11-2, the J gene TRBJ1-1; D ambiguous. CDR3 length: 13 amino acids. CDR1 is SGHAT, CDR2 FQNNGV, per germline. V lost 1 base and J 2 bases, leaving 5 bases between the germline ends. Written as DNA, the CDR3 is TGTGCCAGCAGCTTAGTCAGTAACACTGAAGCTTTCTTT. Its protein product is CASSLVSNTEAFF.

On this clone: Sequence at one end of the junction differs from germline and may be a read error. This CDR3 is CASTLTGGEAFF. The CDR3 DNA follows: TGTGCCAGCACTTTAACAGGGGGTGAAGCTTTCTTT. The V call is TRBV12-3 or TRBV12-4, the J call TRBJ1-1; 8 nucleotides match TRBD1. CDR3 length equals 12 residues.

The chain carries TRBV6-6 and TRBJ2-5; tentatively, D is TRBD1 (5 bases). The CDR3 spans 15 residues. Germline V gives CDR1 MNHNY, CDR2 SVGAGI (reference sequence). The V and J ends lost 7 bases and 1 base respectively, with 16 bases between them. For the CDR3, the DNA is TGTGCCAGCACTTCAGGGCGACTCCCCCAAGAGACCCAGTACTTC. Encoded protein: CASTSGRLPQETQYF.

CDR3: CASSPQGDTEAFF. DNA of the CDR3: TGTGCCAGCTCACCCCAGGGGGACACTGAAGCTTTCTTT. The J gene is TRBJ1-1, the V gene TRBV18; 7 bases are shared with TRBD1. The junction had 1 base not matched to a gene; V was cut back by 3 bases and J by 3 bases. The CDR3 covers 13 residues. The germline V gene encodes CDR1 KGHSH and CDR2 LQKENI.

The chain employs TRBV2 and TRBJ2-7, with TRBD1 matching over 7 bases. CDR1 and CDR2 (germline): SNHLY, FYNNEI. The CDR3 is made up of 12 amino acids. V trimming: 5 bases; J trimming: 5 bases; junction bases outside the gene matches: 3. The CDR3 spells CASSLQGNEQYF. The CDR3 coding sequence is TGTGCCAGCAGTCTACAGGGGAACGAGCAGTACTTC.

The sample holds one count of this clone. This chain links TRBV4-3 with TRBJ1-2; D call uncertain. Per the germline V gene, CDR1 is LGHNA and CDR2 is YSLEER. CDR3 length equals 16 residues. V was pared by 0 bases and J by 4 bases, with 15 bases between. DNA for the CDR3: TGCGCCAGCAGCCAAGATAAAAAAGCTACTCCCTATGGCTACACCTTC. This encodes CASSQDKKATPYGYTF.

V and J are TRBV2 and TRBJ2-5; a possible D gene is TRBD2 (6 bases). There are 15 residues in the CDR3. Germline CDR1 and CDR2: SNHLY and FYNNEI. Trimming stripped 3 bases from V and 1 base from J, with 12 bases between. The CDR3 protein is CASSESGGPQETQYF. The CDR3 region has the DNA TGTGCCAGCAGTGAGTCCGGGGGACCCCAAGAGACCCAGTACTTC.

The genes are TRBV5-4 and TRBJ2-1; 8 bases match TRBD2. V lost 6 bases and J lost 0; bases outside the gene matches: 8. This CDR3 contains 16 residues. Germline V gene data show CDR1 as SGHNT and CDR2 as YYREEE (reference sequence). The CDR3 bases are TGTGCCAGCAACCCTCCGGGAGGGGGCTCCTACAATGAGCAGTTCTTC. Translated: CASNPPGGGSYNEQFF.

The chain couples TRBV12-3 or TRBV12-4 to TRBJ2-3; tentative D call: TRBD2 (5 bases). The CDR3 runs 12 residues. The ends were cut back, 10 bases at V and 4 bases at J, with 12 bases in the middle. As DNA, the CDR3 is TGTGCCACCGGGGTATCTTCAGATACGCAGTATTTT. This codes for CATGVSSDTQYF.

The V call is TRBV4-3, the J call TRBJ2-5, with 11 bases that match TRBD2. Germline assignment: CDR1 LGHNA and CDR2 YSLEER. There are 15 residues in the CDR3. The V and J ends lost 3 bases and 3 bases, in that order; junction bases with no gene match: 3. CDR3: CASSQGTSGKETQYF. In DNA, the CDR3 is TGCGCCAGCAGCCAGGGGACTAGCGGCAAAGAGACCCAGTACTTC.

V is TRBV19 and J is TRBJ2-5, with TRBD2 matching 7 bases. The CDR3 consists of 14 residues. Germline loops: CDR1 LNHDA, CDR2 SQIVND (reference sequence). V gave up 7 bases and J gave up 5 bases; unmatched junction bases: 10. This chain's CDR3 is CASKRAGPRETQYF. CDR3 bases: TGTGCCAGTAAGCGAGCGGGGCCTAGGGAGACCCAGTACTTC.

Only one count was recorded for this clone. The J gene is TRBJ1-6, the V gene TRBV11-2; 7 bases line up with TRBD1. V shed 1 base and J 9 bases; nucleotides not matched to a gene: 3. Germline V lookup: CDR1 SGHAT, CDR2 FQNNGV. This CDR3 comprises 14 residues. CDR3 nucleotide sequence: TGTGCCAGCAGCTTAGTTGGGACAGCTTCACCCCTCCACTTT. Encoded protein: CASSLVGTASPLHF.